What follows are 31 T cell receptor beta chains derived from one specimen sequenced in a study of shared clonotypes between healthy human individuals. The method was immunoSEQ multiplex PCR; TCRdb's version includes in-frame clones alone and lacks a portion of them. The table includes around 1.4 million clones, 98% to 99% detected once. The sequencing input was naive CD4+ T cells sorted from blood. Specified subset: CD45RA+ positively selected. The receptors were gathered from a man between 25 and 39 years old in good health.

This sequence joins TRBV5-5 and TRBJ2-7; no reliable D call. Trimming stripped 2 bases from V and 0 bases from J, with 9 bases between. This CDR3 has 14 residues. Germline CDR1 SGHKS, CDR2 YYEKEE (reference sequence). Here the CDR3 DNA reads TGTGCCAGCAGCTTAAACCGATTCTCCTACGAGCAGTACTTC. Encoded protein: CASSLNRFSYEQYF.

This clone showed up just once. The chain links TRBV5-8 to TRBJ1-2; D might be TRBD1 (5 bases). The germline gives CDR1 SGHTS, CDR2 YDEGEE. The CDR3 is 15 residues long. Trimming took off 1 base at V and 2 bases at J, with 12 bases between the two ends. The CDR3 DNA sequence: TGTGCCAGCAGCTTGCGTGGGGGGTTAAACTATGGCTACACCTTC. This translates into CASSLRGGLNYGYTF.

V and J are TRBV30 and TRBJ1-3, with D possibly matching TRBD1 (5 bases). V dropped 0 bases and J dropped 9 bases, with 15 bases sitting between them. The CDR3 has 14 amino acids. CDR1 is GTSNPN and CDR2 is SVGIG in the germline V gene (reference sequence). CDR3: CAWSVVGLRGTIYF. The CDR3 region has the DNA TGTGCCTGGAGTGTAGTCGGGCTAAGGGGCACCATATATTTT.

This chain connects TRBV13 to TRBJ2-1; 7 nucleotides match TRBD1. The CDR3 sequence is 15 residues long. Germline V gene data show CDR1 as PRHDT and CDR2 as FYEKMQ (reference sequence). J was trimmed by 4 bases and V by 3 bases; bases with no gene match: 6. DNA of the CDR3: TGTGCCAGCAGCTTGGACAGGTCCTATTACAATGAGCAGTTCTTC. Its protein is CASSLDRSYYNEQFF.

The genes are TRBV28 and TRBJ2-7, with TRBD2 matching over 10 bases. Germline V gives CDR1 MDHEN, CDR2 SYDVKM. The V and J ends lost 1 base and 5 bases, in that order; junction bases with no gene match: 8. The CDR3 covers 16 residues. The CDR3 region is CASSLYLAGGAHEQYF. CDR3 nucleotide sequence: TGTGCCAGCAGTTTATACTTAGCGGGAGGAGCCCACGAGCAGTACTTC.

The rearrangement joins TRBV5-4 to TRBJ1-2; D is uncertain. Germline V gene sequence: CDR1 SGHNT, CDR2 YYREEE (reference sequence). Trimming stripped 5 bases from V and 4 bases from J, with 21 bases between. The CDR3 length is 16 residues. The DNA of the CDR3 is TGTGCCAGCAGACCCGAGACAAGTCCTAGGGCCTATGGCTACACCTTC. It codes for CASRPETSPRAYGYTF.

The chain has TRBV5-4 and TRBJ2-7; TRBD1 matches 9 bases. This CDR3 contains 13 residues. J gave up 5 bases and V 4 bases, and 4 bases lay outside the gene matches. Germline lookup yields CDR1 SGHNT and CDR2 YYREEE (reference sequence). The CDR3 here is CASSVDRGDEQYF. The CDR3 DNA reads as TGTGCCAGCAGCGTAGACAGGGGGGACGAGCAGTACTTC.

V gene TRBV6-1 combines with J gene TRBJ2-2; unclear D gene. Trimming took 3 bases from V and 6 from J, leaving 14 bases between them. The CDR3 sequence is 15 residues long. CDR1 and CDR2 from the germline V gene are MNHNS and SASEGT. The CDR3 nucleotides read TGTGCCAGCAGTGATACCGTCTATTTGGCCGGGGAGCTGTTTTTT. Translation: CASSDTVYLAGELFF.

The J gene is TRBJ1-4, the V gene TRBV6-1; 8 nucleotides match TRBD1. The CDR3 length is 13 residues. Trimming at V came to 6 bases and at J to 10 bases, leaving 7 bases not matched to a gene. CDR1 MNHNS and CDR2 SASEGT come from the germline V gene. CDR3 coding DNA: TGTGCCAGCAGGTCGGGACAGGCCTTAAAACTGTTTTTT. Its translation: CASRSGQALKLFF.

The chain uses TRBV15 and TRBJ2-7, with D possibly TRBD1 on 6 matching bases. The V end lost 3 bases, the J end lost 0 bases, and 24 bases lay between the germline ends. The CDR3 contains 19 residues. Germline V gene data show CDR1 as LNHNV and CDR2 as YYDKDF (reference sequence). CDR3 sequence: CATSRTGFKKGPSSYEQYF. Here the CDR3 DNA reads TGTGCCACCAGCAGGACAGGATTTAAGAAGGGCCCGAGCTCCTACGAGCAGTACTTC.

The rearrangement uses TRBV28 and TRBJ2-3; tentatively, D is TRBD2 (5 bases). Trimming removed 6 bases at V and 9 bases at J, with 19 bases between. The CDR3 sequence is 14 residues long. CDR1 and CDR2 from the germline V gene are MDHEN and SYDVKM. The CDR3 loop is CASSPSGVTGTQYF. As DNA, the CDR3 is TGTGCCAGCAGCCCCTCTGGGGTTACGGGAACGCAGTATTTT.

V and J are TRBV18 and TRBJ2-7, with D hard to call. The germline V gene encodes CDR1 KGHSH and CDR2 LQKENI. The CDR3 sequence is 13 residues long. V lost 4 bases and J lost 0, with 7 bases in between. The CDR3, as DNA: TGTGCCAGCTCACAACTCGACTCCTACGAGCAGTACTTC. Amino acids: CASSQLDSYEQYF.

V usage is TRBV5-1 and J usage is TRBJ2-1; 8 bases line up with TRBD2. This CDR3 is built from 15 residues. V shed 1 base and J 4 bases; nucleotides not matched to a gene: 4. Germline assignment: CDR1 SGHRS and CDR2 YFSETQ. In DNA, the CDR3 is TGCGCCAGCAGCTTGACACTAGCGGAATACAATGAGCAGTTCTTC. It encodes CASSLTLAEYNEQFF.

CDR3 in amino acids: CASSQLLAGGSSYNEQFF. The DNA of the CDR3 is TGCGCCAGCAGCCAATTACTAGCGGGCGGCAGCTCCTACAATGAGCAGTTCTTC. The chain has TRBV4-3 and TRBJ2-1, with 9 bases matching TRBD2. After removal of 2 bases from V and 0 bases from J, the junction contained 8 bases not matched to a gene. The CDR3 has 18 amino acids. Germline values: CDR1 LGHNA, CDR2 YSLEER.

The rearrangement joins TRBV6-1 to TRBJ2-3; possibly TRBD2 for D (5 bases). CDR1 and CDR2 from the germline V gene are MNHNS and SASEGT. The CDR3 consists of 15 residues. V lost 8 bases and J 8 bases, leaving 23 bases between the germline ends. The CDR3 sequence: CASARTRVSIFTQYF. In DNA form, the CDR3 reads TGTGCCAGCGCCAGGACGAGGGTTTCCATTTTTACGCAGTATTTT.

The rearrangement links TRBV7-9 to TRBJ2-5; D is perhaps TRBD2 (5 bases). Trimming pared 5 bases from V and 0 bases from J, leaving 10 bases between. This CDR3 has 14 residues. Looked up from germline, CDR1 is SEHNR and CDR2 is FQNEAQ (reference sequence). The CDR3 sequence is CASSQREYQETQYF. In nucleotides, the CDR3 is TGTGCCAGCAGCCAAAGGGAGTACCAAGAGACCCAGTACTTC.

The V gene is TRBV5-1, the J gene TRBJ1-2; D is undetermined. This CDR3 comprises 11 residues. Trimming took off 2 bases at V and 8 bases at J, with 7 bases between the two ends. Per the germline V gene, CDR1 is SGHRS and CDR2 is YFSETQ. CDR3 residues: CASSFGHGYTF. CDR3 sequence (DNA): TGCGCCAGCAGCTTCGGGCACGGCTACACCTTC.

V is TRBV5-4 and J is TRBJ2-7; D could derive from TRBD1 or TRBD2 (5 bases each). This CDR3 has 15 residues. V gave up 3 bases and J gave up 2 bases, with 15 bases separating them. The V gene's germline CDR1 is SGHNT and CDR2 YYREEE (reference sequence). This CDR3 reads CASSSGTQVPYEQYF. The CDR3 DNA reads as TGTGCCAGCAGCTCCGGGACCCAAGTCCCCTACGAGCAGTACTTC. Using reference TRBV5-4 and TRBJ2-7 for the parts outside the CDR3, the full variable domain is ETGVTQSPTHLIKTRGQQVTLRCSSQSGHNTVSWYQQALGQGPQFIFQYYREEENGRGNFPPRFSGLQFPNYSSELNVNALELDDSALYLCASSSGTQVPYEQYFGPGTRLTVT.

The rearrangement joins TRBV2 to TRBJ2-5, with D tentatively TRBD2 (5 bases). The CDR3 totals 13 residues. CDR1 is SNHLY, CDR2 FYNNEI, per germline. Trimming cost V 6 bases and J 1 base, with 9 bases left between them. The CDR3 region has the DNA TGTGCCAGCAGCACGGGAATCCAAGAGACCCAGTACTTC. Translation gives CASSTGIQETQYF.

The chain carries TRBV14 and TRBJ1-1, with D tentatively TRBD1 (5 bases). The CDR3 covers 15 residues. Between the trimmed V and J ends, which lost 0 bases and 4 bases, there was a span of 12 bases. Germline V CDR1 and CDR2: SGHDN, FVKESK. The CDR3 DNA reads TGTGCCAGCAGCCAAGATCTGGGGGGTGGCACTGAAGCTTTCTTT. Its protein is CASSQDLGGGTEAFF. The variable domain in full, with the rest retrieved from reference TRBV14 and TRBJ1-1, is EAGVTQFPSHSVIEKGQTVTLRCDPISGHDNLYWYRRVMGKEIKFLLHFVKESKQDESGMPNNRFLAERTGGTYSTLKVQPAELEDSGVYFCASSQDLGGGTEAFFGQGTRLTVV.

As to this clone: At the DNA level, this CDR3 is encoded by other sequences in the same sample as well. The chain couples TRBV11-2 to TRBJ1-4, with 9 bases aligning to TRBD1. In germline, CDR1 is SGHAT, CDR2 FQNNGV. CDR3 size: 14 residues. Germline trimming cut 5 bases from V and 5 bases from J; bases unmatched to any gene: 3. The CDR3 here is CASSLGQGNEKLFF. CDR3 DNA sequence: TGTGCCAGCAGCCTCGGACAGGGGAATGAAAAACTGTTTTTT.

The DNA for the CDR3 is TGTGCCAGCAGATTCCGCTACGAGCAGTACTTC. Translation: CASRFRYEQYF. The genes are TRBV28 and TRBJ2-7, with D hard to call. Trimming shortened V by 6 bases and J by 3 bases, and 6 bases separated the two germline ends. The CDR3 consists of 11 residues. Germline V gives CDR1 MDHEN, CDR2 SYDVKM.

This sequence joins TRBV28 and TRBJ2-7; 8 bases are a match to TRBD2. The germline gives CDR1 MDHEN, CDR2 SYDVKM. The ends lost 4 bases at V and 4 bases at J; junction bases unmatched: 9. There are 15 residues in the CDR3. CDR3 loop: CASSSPSGSRYEQYF. CDR3 nucleotide sequence: TGTGCCAGCAGTTCACCCAGCGGGAGCAGGTACGAGCAGTACTTC. The full variable domain, in which reference TRBV28 and TRBJ2-7 provide the parts outside the CDR3, is DVKVTQSSRYLVKRTGEKVFLECVQDMDHENMFWYRQDPGLGLRLIYFSYDVKMKEKGDIPEGYSVSREKKERFSLILESASTNQTSMYLCASSSPSGSRYEQYFGPGTRLTVT.

CDR3 protein: CASSFSGSTYNEQFF. CDR3 DNA: TGTGCCAGCAGTTTCAGCGGGAGCACTTACAATGAGCAGTTCTTC. The V gene is TRBV6-6, the J gene TRBJ2-1; 8 bases fit TRBD2. The junction had 6 bases not matched to a gene; V was cut back by 4 bases and J by 4 bases. Per the germline V gene, CDR1 is MNHNY and CDR2 is SVGAGI (reference sequence). The CDR3 covers 15 residues.

This rearrangement joins TRBV6-5 to TRBJ2-7; a possible D gene is TRBD1 (6 bases). Germline values: CDR1 MNHEY, CDR2 SVGAGI. V lost 0 bases, J lost 3 bases, and 12 bases lay in between. The CDR3 contains 15 residues. This CDR3 reads CASSYSYRVSYEQYF. CDR3 DNA: TGTGCCAGCAGTTACTCTTACAGGGTGAGCTACGAGCAGTACTTC.

This chain connects TRBV2 to TRBJ2-3, with D possibly matching TRBD1 (5 bases). The CDR3 is 14 amino acids. Between the trimmed V and J ends, which lost 7 bases and 1 base, there was a span of 12 bases. Germline CDR1 and CDR2: SNHLY and FYNNEI. In DNA, the CDR3 is TGTGCCAGCAAGCCAGGGTCGGGCACAGATACGCAGTATTTT. Translation gives CASKPGSGTDTQYF.

The chain recombines TRBV5-3 with TRBJ1-1, with a weak D call TRBD1 (5 bases). TRBV5-3 is an ORF for which the function is uncertain. V shed 0 bases and J shed 3 bases, with 33 bases lying between them. CDR3 length equals 22 residues. The CDR3 sequence: CARSLAWGTHGGESRPYTEAFF. The CDR3 region has the DNA TGTGCCAGAAGCTTGGCTTGGGGAACGCACGGGGGGGAGTCCCGCCCCTACACTGAAGCTTTCTTT.

The chain carries TRBV4-2 and TRBJ2-7; D possibly corresponds to TRBD2 (6 bases). The germline V gene has CDR1 LGHNA and CDR2 YNFKEQ. The CDR3 has 15 amino acids. Trimming stripped 3 bases from V and 2 bases from J, with 14 bases between. The CDR3: CASSQGLTMTYEQYF. The CDR3 DNA sequence: TGTGCCAGCAGCCAGGGACTGACGATGACCTACGAGCAGTACTTC.

The V gene is TRBV7-6, the J gene TRBJ2-7; TRBD1 matches at 9 bases. Germline V CDR1 and CDR2: SGHVS, FNYEAQ. J lost 3 bases, V lost 4 bases, and 1 base had no gene match. CDR3 length: 13 amino acids. The chain's CDR3 is CASSSDRGYEQYF. The CDR3 nucleotides read TGTGCCAGCAGCTCGGACAGGGGCTACGAGCAGTACTTC.

This chain connects TRBV19 to TRBJ2-2; no reliable D call. The CDR3 runs to 12 residues. V dropped 4 bases and J dropped 6 bases, with 6 bases sitting between them. CDR1 is LNHDA, CDR2 SQIVND, per germline (reference sequence). In DNA, the CDR3 is TGTGCCAGTAGTAGGCTGTCCGGGGAGCTGTTTTTT. Translating gives CASSRLSGELFF.

In DNA, the CDR3 is TGCGCCAGCATTGGGGGGATGAACACTGAAGCTTTCTTT. Protein product: CASIGGMNTEAFF. The rearrangement joins TRBV5-1 to TRBJ1-1; maybe TRBD1 (5 bases). Between the trimmed V and J ends, which lost 6 bases and 0 bases, there was a span of 9 bases. From germline, CDR1 is SGHRS and CDR2 YFSETQ. This CDR3 is built from 13 residues.